The 17 T cell receptor beta chains presented below share a single source sample, sequenced in a study of T cells in Graves' hyperthyroidism and ophthalmopathy. RNA transcripts served as the template for amplifying TCR beta CDR3 regions. HTBI primers drove first-round RT-PCR of the TCR CDR3. TCRdb re-analysed the multiplex PCR reads in MiXCR, keeping a single row per CDR3 protein. The repertoire consists of over 350,000 distinct CDR3 sequences, with around 15% occurring once and the leading ten covering roughly 13%. The sequenced material came from blood. These receptors were collected from a young man with Graves' ophthalmopathy.

This clonotype was seen repeatedly, ten times or more. The V call is TRBV14, the J call TRBJ2-1, with D perhaps matching TRBD2 (6 bases). The germline V gene has CDR1 SGHDN and CDR2 FVKESK. V was clipped by 4 bases and J by 8 bases, with 18 bases between them. The CDR3 has 15 amino acids. CDR3 amino acids: CASSPRQGGSYEQFF. CDR3 bases: TGTGCCAGCAGCCCTCGGCAGGGAGGTTCCTATGAGCAGTTCTTC.

The chain has TRBV20-1 and TRBJ2-1, with 13 bases matching TRBD2. The CDR3 totals 14 residues. The V gene end was trimmed by 1 base and the J gene end by 8 bases; junction bases not matched to a gene: 2. The V gene's germline CDR1 is DFQATT and CDR2 SNEGSKA (reference sequence). The CDR3 loop reads CSARGTSGRDEQFF. In nucleotides, the CDR3 is TGCAGTGCTAGAGGTACTAGCGGGAGGGATGAGCAGTTCTTC.

This clonotype was found a few times. The rearrangement joins TRBV4-1 to TRBJ2-7; D possibly uses TRBD1 or TRBD2 (5 bases each). V was clipped by 1 base and J by 2 bases, with 9 bases between them. The CDR3 is made up of 14 amino acids. Germline CDR1 MGHRA, CDR2 YSYEKL. This CDR3 is CASSQGGRTYEQYF. Written as DNA, the CDR3 is TGCGCCAGCAGCCAAGGGGGACGGACCTACGAGCAGTACTTC.

This clonotype was observed a few times. The chain uses TRBV30 and TRBJ2-2; D gene unclear. Germline CDR1 GTSNPN, CDR2 SVGIG (reference sequence). The germline V and J ends were trimmed by 0 bases and 8 bases, with 13 bases remaining between them. The CDR3 loop spans 14 amino acids. The CDR3 bases are TGTGCCTGGAGTGTAGGGTTAGCTTCGGGGGAGCTGTTTTTT. This codes for CAWSVGLASGELFF. Full variable domain (remainder filled in from reference TRBV30 and TRBJ2-2): SQTIHQWPATLVQPVGSPLSLECTVEGTSNPNLYWYRQAAGRGLQLLFYSVGIGQISSEVPQNLSASRPQDRQFILSSKKLLLSDSGFYLCAWSVGLASGELFFGEGSRLTVL.

This clonotype was recorded at least ten times. The rearrangement links TRBV29-1 to TRBJ2-5, with 14 bases lining up with TRBD2. The junction had 9 bases not matched to a gene; V was cut back by 1 base and J by 5 bases. The CDR3 extends over 17 amino acids. Germline V gene data show CDR1 as SQVTM and CDR2 as ANQGSEA. The CDR3 bases are TGCAGCGTTGAAGGGGGACTAGCGGGAGCAGTCGGGGAGACCCAGTACTTC. Translation: CSVEGGLAGAVGETQYF.

Concerning this clonotype: This clone may be a read error of a much larger clone one base away. The V and J genes are TRBV30 and TRBJ2-3; D may correspond to TRBD1 or TRBD2 (6 bases each). Germline CDR1 is GTSNPN and CDR2 is SVGIG (reference sequence). The CDR3 contains 15 residues. The CDR3 DNA follows: TGTGCCTGCTCTAGGACTACGCGGGACACAGATGCGCAGTATTTT. Translation gives CACSRTTRDTDAQYF.

The chain recombines TRBV6-4 with TRBJ2-1, with D maybe TRBD2 (6 bases). Trimming stripped 6 bases from V and 0 bases from J, with 21 bases between. This CDR3 is 18 amino acids long. From germline, CDR1 is MRHNA and CDR2 SNTAGT. The CDR3 protein is CASSGFPGPGSSYNEQFF. CDR3 coding DNA: TGTGCCAGCAGCGGCTTTCCGGGACCCGGGAGCTCCTACAATGAGCAGTTCTTC.

This clonotype was picked up many times. The chain is built from TRBV2 and TRBJ2-2; the match to TRBD1 covers 7 bases. Germline V gene sequence: CDR1 SNHLY, CDR2 FYNNEI. The CDR3 spans 17 residues. Trimming took 2 bases from V and 2 from J; bases not matched to a gene: 8. The CDR3 DNA reads TGTGCCAGCAGTGAAACGGTAGGGGGCGGTAACACCGGGGAGCTGTTTTTT. Protein: CASSETVGGGNTGELFF.

This clonotype was counted at least ten times. The chain recombines TRBV13 with TRBJ2-7, with 11 bases aligning to TRBD1. V lost 4 bases, J lost 1 base, and 3 bases stayed unmatched. From germline, CDR1 is PRHDT and CDR2 FYEKMQ (reference sequence). There are 15 residues in the CDR3. The DNA of the CDR3 is TGTGCCAGCAGCTCGGACAGGGGGCAATCCTACGAGCAGTACTTC. Its protein is CASSSDRGQSYEQYF.

There are many counts of this clonotype. This rearrangement joins TRBV6-1 to TRBJ1-1; D uncertain. CDR1 and CDR2 from the germline V gene are MNHNS and SASEGT. V was shortened by 5 bases and J by 7 bases, with 14 bases between the two germline ends. This CDR3 has 13 amino acids. The CDR3 coding sequence is TGTGCCAGCAGTCCTCCCAGCAGACTTGAAGCTTTCTTT. It translates to CASSPPSRLEAFF.

In this sample, this clonotype turned up a few times. The chain is built from TRBV5-4 and TRBJ2-5, with D possibly being TRBD1 (5 bases). V lost 4 bases to trimming and J lost 2 bases, with 12 bases between them. The length of the CDR3 is 14 residues. Germline V gene data show CDR1 as SGHNT and CDR2 as YYREEE (reference sequence). The CDR3 spells CASSPTAEQETQYF. The CDR3 nucleotides read TGTGCCAGCAGCCCGACAGCTGAACAAGAGACCCAGTACTTC.

Ten or more counts support this clonotype. The V and J genes are TRBV20-1 and TRBJ2-7, with 7 bases matching TRBD1. This CDR3 comprises 15 residues. The trim removed 1 base at V and 2 bases at J, leaving 8 bases unmatched. The germline V gene has CDR1 DFQATT and CDR2 SNEGSKA (reference sequence). For the CDR3, the DNA is TGCAGTGCTAGAGCCGACAGGGATGGAGCCTACGAGCAGTACTTC. Translated, it gives CSARADRDGAYEQYF.

V and J are TRBV5-6 and TRBJ2-6; possibly TRBD2 for D (6 bases). V shed 0 bases and J shed 2 bases, with 12 bases lying between them. This CDR3 comprises 17 residues. CDR1 SGHDT and CDR2 YYEEEE come from the germline V gene. The CDR3 sequence: CASSLVDGSPGANVLTF. The CDR3 DNA reads as TGTGCCAGCAGCTTGGTAGACGGGAGCCCTGGGGCCAACGTCCTGACTTTC.

This clonotype was recorded many times. This chain links TRBV3-1 with TRBJ1-1; tentatively, D is TRBD1 (6 bases). There are 14 residues in the CDR3. CDR1 is LGHDT and CDR2 is YNNKEL in the germline V gene (reference sequence). V was cut by 3 bases and J by 0 bases, with 8 bases left in between. The CDR3 coding sequence is TGTGCCAGCAGCCAGGCAGGGGTGAACACTGAAGCTTTCTTT. Its protein is CASSQAGVNTEAFF.

This clonotype has a count of ten or more. V gene TRBV27 combines with J gene TRBJ1-1; the D is unclear. The germline V gene encodes CDR1 MNHEY and CDR2 SMNVEV (reference sequence). Trimming cost V 0 bases and J 0 bases, with 8 bases left between them. The CDR3 consists of 15 residues. The CDR3 protein is CASSLSASMNTEAFF. As DNA, the CDR3 is TGTGCCAGCAGTTTATCTGCCAGCATGAACACTGAAGCTTTCTTT.

The chain employs TRBV7-2 and TRBJ1-6, with 8 bases fitting TRBD1. The CDR3 is 18 amino acids. Germline CDR1 SGHTA, CDR2 FQGNSA. J gave up 0 bases and V 4 bases, and 8 bases lay outside the gene matches. CDR3 sequence: CASSSTRTGSSYNSPLHF. CDR3 nucleotide sequence: TGTGCCAGCAGCTCAACTAGGACAGGGAGCTCCTATAATTCACCCCTCCACTTT.

A note on this clonotype: This clone may be a read error of a much larger clone one base away. The chain uses TRBV6-1 and TRBJ2-7, with a weak D call TRBD2 (5 bases). Germline CDR1 and CDR2: MNHNS and SASEGT. Trimming stripped 2 bases from V and 5 bases from J, with 16 bases between. The CDR3 is made up of 15 amino acids. For the CDR3, the DNA is TGTGCCAGCAGTGAACCATCACGGAAGGGAGACGAGCAGTACTTC. Residues: CASSEPSRKGDEQYF.